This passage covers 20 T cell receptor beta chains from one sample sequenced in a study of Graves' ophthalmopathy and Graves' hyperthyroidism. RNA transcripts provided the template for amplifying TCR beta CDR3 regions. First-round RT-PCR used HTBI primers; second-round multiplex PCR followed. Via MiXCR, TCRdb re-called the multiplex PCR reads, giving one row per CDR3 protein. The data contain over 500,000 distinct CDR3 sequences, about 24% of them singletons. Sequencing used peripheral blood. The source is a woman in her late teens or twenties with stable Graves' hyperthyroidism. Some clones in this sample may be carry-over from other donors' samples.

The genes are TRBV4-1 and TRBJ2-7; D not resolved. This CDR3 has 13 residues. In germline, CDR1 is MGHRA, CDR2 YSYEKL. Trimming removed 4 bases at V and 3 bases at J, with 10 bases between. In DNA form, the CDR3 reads TGCGCCAGCAGCCCGTCTCCCGGCTACGAGCAGTACTTC. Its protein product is CASSPSPGYEQYF.

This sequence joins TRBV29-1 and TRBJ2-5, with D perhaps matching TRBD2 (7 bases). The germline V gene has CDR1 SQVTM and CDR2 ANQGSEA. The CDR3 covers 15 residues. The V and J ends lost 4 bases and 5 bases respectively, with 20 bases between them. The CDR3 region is CSVARGGGSKETQYF. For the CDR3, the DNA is TGCAGCGTTGCAAGGGGGGGGGGCTCTAAGGAGACCCAGTACTTC.

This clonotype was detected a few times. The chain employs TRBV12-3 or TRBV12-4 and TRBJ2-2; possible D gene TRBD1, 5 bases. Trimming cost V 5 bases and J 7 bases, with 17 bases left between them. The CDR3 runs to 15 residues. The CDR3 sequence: CASSQTVPSGGELFF. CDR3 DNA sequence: TGTGCCAGCAGTCAGACAGTACCGTCTGGCGGGGAGCTGTTTTTT.

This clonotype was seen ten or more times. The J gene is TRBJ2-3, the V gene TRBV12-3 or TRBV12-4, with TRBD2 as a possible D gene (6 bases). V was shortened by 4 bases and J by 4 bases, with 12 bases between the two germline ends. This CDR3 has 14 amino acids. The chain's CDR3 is CASSSWDLADTQYF. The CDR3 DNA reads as TGTGCCAGCAGTTCTTGGGACTTGGCAGATACGCAGTATTTT.

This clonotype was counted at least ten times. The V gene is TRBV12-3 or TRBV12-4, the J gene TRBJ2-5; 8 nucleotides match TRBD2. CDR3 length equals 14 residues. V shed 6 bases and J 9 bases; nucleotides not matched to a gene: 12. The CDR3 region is CASRPGGGHLPQYF. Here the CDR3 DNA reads TGTGCCAGCAGGCCAGGCGGGGGGCACCTCCCCCAGTACTTC.

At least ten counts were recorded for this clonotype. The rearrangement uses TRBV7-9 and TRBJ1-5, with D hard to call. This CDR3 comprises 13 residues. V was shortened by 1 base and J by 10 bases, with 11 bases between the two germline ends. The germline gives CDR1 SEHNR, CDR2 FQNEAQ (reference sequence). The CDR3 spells CASSLGQVTPQHF. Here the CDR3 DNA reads TGTGCCAGCAGCTTAGGGCAGGTCACACCCCAGCATTTT.

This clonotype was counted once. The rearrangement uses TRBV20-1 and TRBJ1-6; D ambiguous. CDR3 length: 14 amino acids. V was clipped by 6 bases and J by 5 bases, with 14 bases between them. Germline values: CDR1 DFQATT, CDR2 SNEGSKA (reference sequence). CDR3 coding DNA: TGCAGTGCCCTTGTCGCCTACAATAATTCACCCCTCCACTTT. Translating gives CSALVAYNNSPLHF.

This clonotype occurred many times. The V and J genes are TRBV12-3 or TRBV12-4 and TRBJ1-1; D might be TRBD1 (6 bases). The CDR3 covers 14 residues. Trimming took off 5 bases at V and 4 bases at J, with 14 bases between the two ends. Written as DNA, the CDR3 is TGTGCCAGCAGTAACGGACAGCAACCCACTGAAGCTTTCTTT. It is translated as CASSNGQQPTEAFF.

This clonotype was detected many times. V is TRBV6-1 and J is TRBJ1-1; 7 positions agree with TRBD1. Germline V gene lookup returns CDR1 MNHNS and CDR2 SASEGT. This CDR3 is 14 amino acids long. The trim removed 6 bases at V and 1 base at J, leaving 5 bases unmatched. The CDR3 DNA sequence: TGTGCCAGCAGACTACAGGGGTGGAACACTGAAGCTTTCTTT. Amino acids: CASRLQGWNTEAFF.

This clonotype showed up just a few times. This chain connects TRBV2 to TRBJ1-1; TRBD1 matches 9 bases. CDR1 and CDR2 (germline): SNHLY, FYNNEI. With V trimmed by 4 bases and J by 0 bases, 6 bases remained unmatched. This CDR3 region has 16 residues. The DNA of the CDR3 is TGTGCCAGCAGTGTAAGTGGGACAGGGCTGAACACTGAAGCTTTCTTT. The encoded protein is CASSVSGTGLNTEAFF.

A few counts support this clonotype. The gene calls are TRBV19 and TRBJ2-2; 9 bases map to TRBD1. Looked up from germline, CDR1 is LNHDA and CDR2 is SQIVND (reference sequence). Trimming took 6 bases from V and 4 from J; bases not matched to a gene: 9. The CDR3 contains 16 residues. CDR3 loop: CASSITDRGFTGELFF. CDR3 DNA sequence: TGTGCCAGTAGCATTACCGACAGGGGGTTCACCGGGGAGCTGTTTTTT.

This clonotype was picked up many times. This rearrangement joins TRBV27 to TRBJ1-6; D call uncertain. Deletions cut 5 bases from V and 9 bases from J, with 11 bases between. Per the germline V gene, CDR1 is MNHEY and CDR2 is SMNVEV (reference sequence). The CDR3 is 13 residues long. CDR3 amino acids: CASSTTGISPLHF. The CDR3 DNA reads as TGTGCCAGCAGTACGACGGGGATTTCACCCCTCCACTTT.

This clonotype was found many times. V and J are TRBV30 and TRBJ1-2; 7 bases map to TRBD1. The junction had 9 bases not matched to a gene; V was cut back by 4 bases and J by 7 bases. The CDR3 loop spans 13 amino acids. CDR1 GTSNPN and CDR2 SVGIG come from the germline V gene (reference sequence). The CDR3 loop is CAWTPKEGAGYTF. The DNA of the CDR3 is TGTGCCTGGACTCCCAAGGAGGGGGCTGGCTACACCTTC.

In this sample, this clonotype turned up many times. CDR3 sequence reads: CASSEGQGARGTQYF. Written as DNA, the CDR3 is TGTGCCAGCAGTGAAGGCCAGGGGGCTCGGGGGACCCAGTACTTC. V and J are TRBV2 and TRBJ2-5, with 8 bases aligning to TRBD1. J gave up 7 bases and V 1 base, and 8 bases lay outside the gene matches. The CDR3 consists of 15 residues. Germline lookup yields CDR1 SNHLY and CDR2 FYNNEI.

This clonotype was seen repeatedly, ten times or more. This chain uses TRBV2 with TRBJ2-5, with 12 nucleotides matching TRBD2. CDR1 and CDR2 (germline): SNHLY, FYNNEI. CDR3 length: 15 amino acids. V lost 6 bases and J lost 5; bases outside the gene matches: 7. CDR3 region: CASRAQLAGGETQYF. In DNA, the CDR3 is TGTGCCAGCAGGGCCCAACTAGCGGGGGGTGAGACCCAGTACTTC.

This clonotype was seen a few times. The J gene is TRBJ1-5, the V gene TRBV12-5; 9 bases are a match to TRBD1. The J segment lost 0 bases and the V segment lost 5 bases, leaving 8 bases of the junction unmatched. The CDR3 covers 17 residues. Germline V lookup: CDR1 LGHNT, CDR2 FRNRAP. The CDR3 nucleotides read TGTGCTAGTGGTCTCCCGACAGGGGGGGATAGCAATCAGCCCCAGCATTTT. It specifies CASGLPTGGDSNQPQHF.

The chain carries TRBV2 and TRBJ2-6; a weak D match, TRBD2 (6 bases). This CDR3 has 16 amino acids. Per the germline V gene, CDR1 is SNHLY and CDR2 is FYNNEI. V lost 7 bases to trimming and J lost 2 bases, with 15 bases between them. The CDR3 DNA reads TGTGCCAGCAAAGGGCGGGGAGCTCCTGGGGCCAACGTCCTGACTTTC. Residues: CASKGRGAPGANVLTF. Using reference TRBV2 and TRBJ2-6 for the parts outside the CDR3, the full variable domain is EPEVTQTPSHQVTQMGQEVILRCVPISNHLYFYWYRQILGQKVEFLVSFYNNEISEKSEIFDDQFSVERPDGSNFTLKIRSTKLEDSAMYFCASKGRGAPGANVLTFGAGSRLTVL.

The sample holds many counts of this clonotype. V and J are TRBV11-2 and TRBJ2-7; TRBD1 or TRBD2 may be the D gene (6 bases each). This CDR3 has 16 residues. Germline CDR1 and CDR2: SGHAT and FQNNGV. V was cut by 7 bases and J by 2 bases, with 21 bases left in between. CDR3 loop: CASIPQGLGAAYEQYF. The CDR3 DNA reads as TGTGCCAGCATACCACAGGGACTCGGGGCTGCCTACGAGCAGTACTTC. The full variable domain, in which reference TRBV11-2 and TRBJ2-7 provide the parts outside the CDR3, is EAGVAQSPRYKIIEKRQSVAFWCNPISGHATLYWYQQILGQGPKLLIQFQNNGVVDDSQLPKDRFSAERLKGVDSTLKIQPAKLEDSAVYLCASIPQGLGAAYEQYFGPGTRLTVT.

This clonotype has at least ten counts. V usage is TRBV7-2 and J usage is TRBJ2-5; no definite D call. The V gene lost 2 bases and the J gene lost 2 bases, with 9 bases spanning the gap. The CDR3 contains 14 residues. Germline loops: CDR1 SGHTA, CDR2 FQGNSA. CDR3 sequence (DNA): TGTGCCAGCAGCTTATACGGGCGACAAGAGACCCAGTACTTC. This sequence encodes CASSLYGRQETQYF.

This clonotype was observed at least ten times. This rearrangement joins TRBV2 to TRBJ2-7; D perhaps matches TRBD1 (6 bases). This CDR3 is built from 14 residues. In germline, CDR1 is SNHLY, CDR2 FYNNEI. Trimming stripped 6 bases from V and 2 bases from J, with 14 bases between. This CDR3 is CASRKTGSAYEQYF. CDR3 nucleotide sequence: TGTGCCAGCAGGAAGACAGGTTCCGCCTACGAGCAGTACTTC.